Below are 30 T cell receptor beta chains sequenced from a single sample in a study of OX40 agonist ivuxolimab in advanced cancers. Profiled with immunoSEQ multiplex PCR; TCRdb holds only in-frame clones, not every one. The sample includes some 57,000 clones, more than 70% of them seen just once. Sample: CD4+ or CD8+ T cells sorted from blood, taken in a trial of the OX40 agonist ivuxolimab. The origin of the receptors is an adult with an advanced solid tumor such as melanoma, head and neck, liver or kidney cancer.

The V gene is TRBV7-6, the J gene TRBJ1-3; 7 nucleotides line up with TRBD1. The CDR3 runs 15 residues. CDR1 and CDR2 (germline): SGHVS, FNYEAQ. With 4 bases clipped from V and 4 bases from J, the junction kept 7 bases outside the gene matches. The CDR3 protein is CASSSLTGRGNTIYF. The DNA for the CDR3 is TGTGCCAGCAGCTCGCTGACAGGGAGGGGAAACACCATATATTTT.

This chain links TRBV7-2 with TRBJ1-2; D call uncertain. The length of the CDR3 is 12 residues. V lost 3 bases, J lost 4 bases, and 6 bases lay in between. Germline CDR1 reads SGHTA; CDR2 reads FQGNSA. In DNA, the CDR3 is TGTGCCAGCAGCTTCGACCGCTATGGCTACACCTTC. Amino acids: CASSFDRYGYTF.

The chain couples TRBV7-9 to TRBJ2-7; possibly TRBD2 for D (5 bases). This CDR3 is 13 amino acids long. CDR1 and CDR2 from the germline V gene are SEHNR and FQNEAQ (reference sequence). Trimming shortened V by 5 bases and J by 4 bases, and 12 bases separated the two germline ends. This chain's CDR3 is CASSPLGAYEQYF. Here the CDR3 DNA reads TGTGCCAGCAGCCCCCTGGGAGCTTACGAGCAGTACTTC.

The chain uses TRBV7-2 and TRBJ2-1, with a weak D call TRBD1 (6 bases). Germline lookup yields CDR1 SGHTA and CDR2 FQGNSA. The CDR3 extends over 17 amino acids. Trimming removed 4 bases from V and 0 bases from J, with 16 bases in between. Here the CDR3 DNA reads TGTGCCAGCAGCTCCTCGGAAGGGGGTAGCTCCTACAATGAGCAGTTCTTC. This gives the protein CASSSSEGGSSYNEQFF.

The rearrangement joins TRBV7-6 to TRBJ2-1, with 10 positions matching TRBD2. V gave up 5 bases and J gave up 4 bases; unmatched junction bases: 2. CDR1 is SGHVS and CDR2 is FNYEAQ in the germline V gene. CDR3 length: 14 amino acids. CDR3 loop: CASSPLAGYNEQFF. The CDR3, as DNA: TGTGCCAGCAGCCCACTAGCGGGGTACAATGAGCAGTTCTTC.

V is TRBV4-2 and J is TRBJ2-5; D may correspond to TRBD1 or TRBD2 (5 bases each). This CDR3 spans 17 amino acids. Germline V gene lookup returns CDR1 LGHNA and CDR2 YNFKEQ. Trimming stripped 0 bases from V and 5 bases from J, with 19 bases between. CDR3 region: CASSQDGHGTLGETQYF. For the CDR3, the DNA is TGTGCCAGCAGCCAAGATGGTCACGGGACCCTAGGTGAGACCCAGTACTTC.

CDR3 in amino acids: CASSRQGAPGYEQYF. In nucleotides, the CDR3 is TGTGCCAGCAGTCGACAGGGGGCGCCGGGCTACGAGCAGTACTTC. The chain uses TRBV6-5 and TRBJ2-7, with TRBD1 matching 10 bases. The CDR3 covers 15 residues. The V gene's germline CDR1 is MNHEY and CDR2 SVGAGI. Trimming at V came to 5 bases and at J to 3 bases, leaving 7 bases not matched to a gene.

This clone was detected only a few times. In nucleotides, the CDR3 is TGTGCCATCTCAGGGACAGGGTCAACTAATGAAAAACTGTTTTTT. It encodes CAISGTGSTNEKLFF. The chain links TRBV10-3 to TRBJ1-4; 9 nucleotides line up with TRBD1. The junction had 4 bases not matched to a gene; V was cut back by 8 bases and J by 0 bases. This CDR3 has 15 amino acids. The germline CDR1 and CDR2 sequences are ENHRY and SYGVKD.

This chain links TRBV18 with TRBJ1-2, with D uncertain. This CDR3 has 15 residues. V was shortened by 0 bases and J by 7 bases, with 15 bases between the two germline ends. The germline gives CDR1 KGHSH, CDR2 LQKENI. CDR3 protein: CASSPPSNQLSGYTF. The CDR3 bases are TGTGCCAGCTCACCACCTTCTAACCAGCTTTCTGGCTACACCTTC.

CDR3 in DNA: TGCGCCAGCAGCTTGGCCACCGGGACAGGGGAACCAGATACGCAGTATTTT. This gives the protein CASSLATGTGEPDTQYF. The V gene is TRBV5-1, the J gene TRBJ2-3; TRBD1 aligns across 10 bases. The ends lost 0 bases at V and 4 bases at J; junction bases unmatched: 8. Germline lookup yields CDR1 SGHRS and CDR2 YFSETQ. The CDR3 consists of 17 residues.

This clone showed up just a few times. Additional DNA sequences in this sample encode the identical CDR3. CDR3 nucleotides: TGTGCCAGTAGTATTACAGGGGGCGGAGAGACCCAGTACTTC. Residues: CASSITGGGETQYF. The chain recombines TRBV19 with TRBJ2-5, with 9 nucleotides matching TRBD1. V lost 3 bases and J lost 4; bases outside the gene matches: 3. There are 14 residues in the CDR3. The germline V gene has CDR1 LNHDA and CDR2 SQIVND (reference sequence).

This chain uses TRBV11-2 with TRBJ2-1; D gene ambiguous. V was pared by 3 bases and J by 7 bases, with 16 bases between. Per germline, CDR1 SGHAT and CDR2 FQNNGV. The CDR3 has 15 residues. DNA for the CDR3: TGTGCCAGCAGCTTGGACCACACAGATTTAAATGAGCAGTTCTTC. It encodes CASSLDHTDLNEQFF.

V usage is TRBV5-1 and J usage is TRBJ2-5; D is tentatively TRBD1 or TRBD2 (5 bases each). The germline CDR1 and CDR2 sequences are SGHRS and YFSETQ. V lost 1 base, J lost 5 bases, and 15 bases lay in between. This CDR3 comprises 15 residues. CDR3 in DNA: TGCGCCAGCAGCTTGTTTGCAGGGAGCGACGAGACCCAGTACTTC. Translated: CASSLFAGSDETQYF.

CDR3: CASSPPLEDTQYF. In nucleotides, the CDR3 is TGTGCCAGCTCACCACCTCTCGAGGATACGCAGTATTTT. V is TRBV18 and J is TRBJ2-3, with D uncertain. The V and J ends lost 0 bases and 6 bases respectively, with 7 bases between them. Germline CDR1 and CDR2: KGHSH and LQKENI. The CDR3 spans 13 residues.

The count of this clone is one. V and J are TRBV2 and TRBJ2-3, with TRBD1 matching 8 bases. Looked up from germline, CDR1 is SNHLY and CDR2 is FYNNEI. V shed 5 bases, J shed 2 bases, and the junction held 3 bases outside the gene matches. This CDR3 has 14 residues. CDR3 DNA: TGTGCCAGCAGTATGACAGGGGACACAGATACGCAGTATTTT. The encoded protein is CASSMTGDTDTQYF.

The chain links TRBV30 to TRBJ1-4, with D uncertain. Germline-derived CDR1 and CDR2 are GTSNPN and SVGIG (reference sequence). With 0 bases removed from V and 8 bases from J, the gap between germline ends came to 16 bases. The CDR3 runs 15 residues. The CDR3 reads CAWSVKHLGEEKLFF. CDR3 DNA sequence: TGTGCCTGGAGTGTGAAGCACCTGGGTGAGGAAAAACTGTTTTTT.

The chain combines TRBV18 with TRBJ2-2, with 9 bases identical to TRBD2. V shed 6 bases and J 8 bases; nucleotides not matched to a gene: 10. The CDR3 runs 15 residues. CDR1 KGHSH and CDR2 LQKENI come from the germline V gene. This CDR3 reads CASSLGLATSGELFF. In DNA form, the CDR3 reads TGTGCCAGCTCCCTCGGACTAGCGACCTCGGGGGAGCTGTTTTTT.

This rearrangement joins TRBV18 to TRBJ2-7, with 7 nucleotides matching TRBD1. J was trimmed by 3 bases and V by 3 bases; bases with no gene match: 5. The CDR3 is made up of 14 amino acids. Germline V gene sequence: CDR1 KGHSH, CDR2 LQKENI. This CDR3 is CASSPLGTDYEQYF. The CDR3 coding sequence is TGTGCCAGCTCACCGCTCGGGACAGACTACGAGCAGTACTTC.

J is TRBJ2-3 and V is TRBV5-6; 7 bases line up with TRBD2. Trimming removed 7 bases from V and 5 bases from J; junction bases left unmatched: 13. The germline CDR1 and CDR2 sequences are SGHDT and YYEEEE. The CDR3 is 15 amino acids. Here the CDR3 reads CASALGGGSRDTQYF. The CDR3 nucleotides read TGTGCCAGCGCCCTGGGGGGAGGGTCCAGAGATACGCAGTATTTT.

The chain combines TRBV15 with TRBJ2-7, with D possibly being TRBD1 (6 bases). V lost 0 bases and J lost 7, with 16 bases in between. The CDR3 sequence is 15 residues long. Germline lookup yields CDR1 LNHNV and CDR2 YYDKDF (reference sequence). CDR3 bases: TGTGCCACCAGCAGAGATGAGACAGGTACAGGGGAGCAGTACTTC. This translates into CATSRDETGTGEQYF.

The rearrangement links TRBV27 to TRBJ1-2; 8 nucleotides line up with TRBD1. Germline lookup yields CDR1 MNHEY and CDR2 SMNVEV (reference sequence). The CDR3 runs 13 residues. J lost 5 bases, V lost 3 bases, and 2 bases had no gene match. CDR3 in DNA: TGTGCCAGCAGTTTCCGACAGGGGTATGGCTACACCTTC. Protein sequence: CASSFRQGYGYTF.

The CDR3 spells CASSLASSGRTTHYEQYF. Here the CDR3 DNA reads TGCGCCAGCAGCTTGGCGTCTAGCGGGAGGACGACTCACTACGAGCAGTACTTC. The rearrangement links TRBV5-1 to TRBJ2-7; the match to TRBD2 covers 11 bases. The CDR3 contains 18 residues. Trimming took 0 bases from V and 3 from J; bases not matched to a gene: 11. Germline CDR1 reads SGHRS; CDR2 reads YFSETQ.

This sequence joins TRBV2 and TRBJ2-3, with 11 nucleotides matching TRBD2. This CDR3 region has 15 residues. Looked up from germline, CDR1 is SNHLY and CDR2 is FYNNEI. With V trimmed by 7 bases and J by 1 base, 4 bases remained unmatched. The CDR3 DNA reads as TGTGCCAGCAAGCAACTAGCGGGAGGCACAGATACGCAGTATTTT. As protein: CASKQLAGGTDTQYF.

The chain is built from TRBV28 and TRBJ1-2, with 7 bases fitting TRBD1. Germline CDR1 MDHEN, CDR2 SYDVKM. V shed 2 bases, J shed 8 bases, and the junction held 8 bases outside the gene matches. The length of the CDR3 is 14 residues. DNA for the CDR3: TGTGCCAGCAGTTTACCCCAGGGGGGTGTGGGCTACACCTTC. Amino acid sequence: CASSLPQGGVGYTF.

Written as DNA, the CDR3 is TGTGCCAGCTCAGAACAGGGTGAGGACGAGCAGTACTTC. Translating gives CASSEQGEDEQYF. This chain connects TRBV7-9 to TRBJ2-7; perhaps TRBD1 as D (6 bases). Germline-derived CDR1 and CDR2 are SEHNR and FQNEAQ (reference sequence). There are 13 residues in the CDR3. Trimming stripped 8 bases from V and 5 bases from J, with 16 bases between.

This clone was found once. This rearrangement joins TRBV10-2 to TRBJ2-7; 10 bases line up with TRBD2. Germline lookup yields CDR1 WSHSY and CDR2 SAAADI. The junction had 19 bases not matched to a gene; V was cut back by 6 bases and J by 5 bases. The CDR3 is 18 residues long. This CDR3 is CASRAVLPSGRADNEQYF. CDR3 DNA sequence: TGCGCCAGCAGGGCCGTCTTACCGAGCGGGAGGGCCGACAACGAGCAGTACTTC.

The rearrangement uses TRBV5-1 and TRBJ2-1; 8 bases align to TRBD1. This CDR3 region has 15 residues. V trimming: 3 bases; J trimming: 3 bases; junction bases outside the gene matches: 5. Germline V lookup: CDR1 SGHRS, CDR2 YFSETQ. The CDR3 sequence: CASSWDRPIYNEQFF. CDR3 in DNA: TGCGCCAGCAGCTGGGACAGGCCGATCTACAATGAGCAGTTCTTC.

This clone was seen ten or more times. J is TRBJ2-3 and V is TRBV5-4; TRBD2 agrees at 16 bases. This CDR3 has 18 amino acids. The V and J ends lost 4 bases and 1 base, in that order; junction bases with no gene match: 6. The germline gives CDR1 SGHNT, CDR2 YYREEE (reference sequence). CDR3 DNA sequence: TGTGCCAGCAGCAGGGGACTAGCGGGAGGGCCGGGCACAGATACGCAGTATTTT. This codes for CASSRGLAGGPGTDTQYF. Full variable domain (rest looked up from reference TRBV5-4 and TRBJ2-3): ETGVTQSPTHLIKTRGQQVTLRCSSQSGHNTVSWYQQALGQGPQFIFQYYREEENGRGNFPPRFSGLQFPNYSSELNVNALELDDSALYLCASSRGLAGGPGTDTQYFGPGTRLTVL.

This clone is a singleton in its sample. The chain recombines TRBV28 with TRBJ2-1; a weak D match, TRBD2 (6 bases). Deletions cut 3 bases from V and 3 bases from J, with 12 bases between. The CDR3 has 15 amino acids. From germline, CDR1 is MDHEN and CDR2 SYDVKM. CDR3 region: CASSFAGRRYNEQFF. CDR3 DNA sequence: TGTGCCAGCAGTTTTGCGGGAAGACGCTACAATGAGCAGTTCTTC.

The chain's CDR3 is CASRGGHSGSPGTQYF. The CDR3 DNA sequence: TGTGCCAGCAGAGGGGGACACAGTGGGAGCCCGGGGACCCAGTACTTC. This chain connects TRBV7-2 to TRBJ2-5; maybe TRBD1 (6 bases). Trimming took off 6 bases at V and 7 bases at J, with 24 bases between the two ends. The germline gives CDR1 SGHTA, CDR2 FQGNSA. The CDR3 length is 16 residues.